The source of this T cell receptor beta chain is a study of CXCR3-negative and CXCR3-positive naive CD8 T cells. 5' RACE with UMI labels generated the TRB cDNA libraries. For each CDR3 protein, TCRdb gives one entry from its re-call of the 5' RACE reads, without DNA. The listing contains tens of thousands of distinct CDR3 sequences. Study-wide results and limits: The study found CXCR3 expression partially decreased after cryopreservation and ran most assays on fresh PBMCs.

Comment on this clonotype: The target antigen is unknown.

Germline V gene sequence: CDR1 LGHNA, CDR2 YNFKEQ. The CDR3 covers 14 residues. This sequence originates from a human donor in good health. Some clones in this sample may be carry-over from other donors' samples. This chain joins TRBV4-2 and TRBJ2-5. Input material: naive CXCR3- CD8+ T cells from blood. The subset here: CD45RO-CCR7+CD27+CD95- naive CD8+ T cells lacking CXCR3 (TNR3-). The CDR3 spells CASSHPDGQETQYF.